The 24 T cell receptor beta chains in this list originate from one sample, sequenced in a study of T cells in Graves' hyperthyroidism and ophthalmopathy. What was amplified from RNA transcripts were TCR beta CDR3 regions. With the HTBI primer set, the TCR CDR3 went through a first round of RT-PCR. TCRdb independently ran MiXCR on the multiplex PCR reads; one entry per CDR3 protein. The sample shows 450,000 to 700,000 distinct CDR3 sequences, 46% of them seen only once. Input material: peripheral blood or thyroid tissue (not recorded which). These receptors came from an adult woman with Graves' disease, either hyperthyroidism or ophthalmopathy (not recorded which).

There are many counts of this clonotype. The CDR3: CSVGKITTGSGYTF. The DNA of the CDR3 is TGCAGCGTTGGAAAGATAACGACAGGGTCAGGCTACACCTTC. The chain links TRBV29-1 to TRBJ1-2; TRBD1 agrees at 7 bases. The CDR3 sequence is 14 residues long. CDR1 SQVTM and CDR2 ANQGSEA come from the germline V gene. The V and J ends lost 4 bases and 8 bases, in that order; junction bases with no gene match: 13.

This clonotype was seen at least ten times. The V and J genes are TRBV25-1 and TRBJ1-5; D uncertain. CDR3 length: 13 amino acids. In germline, CDR1 is MGHDK, CDR2 SYGVNS. The V end lost 6 bases, the J end lost 4 bases, and 10 bases lay between the germline ends. CDR3 residues: CASSARGNQPQHF. CDR3 sequence (DNA): TGTGCCAGCAGCGCACGGGGAAATCAGCCCCAGCATTTT. Full variable domain (remainder filled in from reference TRBV25-1 and TRBJ1-5): EADIYQTPRYLVIGTGKKITLECSQTMGHDKMYWYQQDPGMELHLIHYSYGVNSTEKGDLSSESTVSRIRTEHFPLTLESARPSHTSQYLCASSARGNQPQHFGDGTRLSIL.

The rearrangement links TRBV15 to TRBJ1-2; D unresolved. CDR1 is LNHNV, CDR2 YYDKDF, per germline (reference sequence). The CDR3 covers 15 residues. V dropped 5 bases and J dropped 4 bases, with 17 bases sitting between them. The CDR3 is CATSSHPAQSYGYTF. Here the CDR3 DNA reads TGTGCCACCAGCTCTCACCCGGCCCAGAGCTATGGCTACACCTTC.

The rearrangement links TRBV10-3 to TRBJ2-5; 10 bases line up with TRBD2. Losses at the gene ends were 11 bases for V and 5 bases for J; bases not matched to a gene: 14. This CDR3 has 15 residues. Germline CDR1 reads ENHRY; CDR2 reads SYGVKD. The CDR3 nucleotides are TGTGCCGTGGGAGAGGCTAGCGGGAGCGAGGAGACCCAGTACTTC. Translated, it gives CAVGEASGSEETQYF.

There are many counts of this clonotype. The chain combines TRBV4-1 with TRBJ2-7; 8 nucleotides align to TRBD2. Trimming removed 5 bases from V and 7 bases from J; junction bases left unmatched: 13. The CDR3 extends over 15 amino acids. CDR1 is MGHRA, CDR2 YSYEKL, per germline. The CDR3 region has the DNA TGCGCCAGCAGCGCACCCGGGACTAGTAGCAGGGAGCAGTACTTC. This encodes CASSAPGTSSREQYF.

This clonotype came up many times. V gene TRBV10-3 combines with J gene TRBJ2-2; TRBD1 is a possible D gene (6 bases). Trimming took 11 bases from V and 0 from J, leaving 19 bases between them. In germline, CDR1 is ENHRY, CDR2 SYGVKD. The CDR3 spans 16 residues. The CDR3 protein is CASSRGTAANTGELFF. The DNA for the CDR3 is TGTGCCTCTTCGAGGGGGACGGCCGCGAACACCGGGGAGCTGTTTTTT.

This clonotype was observed many times. J is TRBJ1-5 and V is TRBV2; D gene ambiguous. Trimming stripped 3 bases from V and 3 bases from J, with 3 bases between. The CDR3 spans 12 residues. Germline V lookup: CDR1 SNHLY, CDR2 FYNNEI. CDR3 residues: CASSDNNQPQHF. The CDR3 DNA is TGTGCCAGCAGTGATAACAATCAGCCCCAGCATTTT.

This clonotype appeared many times. CDR3 nucleotide sequence: TGCGCCAGCAGCTTGTTAGGGTTGAGGACTGAAGCTTTCTTT. This codes for CASSLLGLRTEAFF. V and J are TRBV5-1 and TRBJ1-1; no firm D call. Germline-derived CDR1 and CDR2 are SGHRS and YFSETQ. Trimming pared 1 base from V and 5 bases from J, leaving 12 bases between. CDR3 size: 14 residues.

The CDR3 DNA follows: TGTGCCATCAGTGATCCGGTTGAAGCTTTCTTT. Its protein is CAISDPVEAFF. This sequence joins TRBV10-3 and TRBJ1-1; D uncertain. Germline V CDR1 and CDR2: ENHRY, SYGVKD. This CDR3 has 11 residues. V was trimmed by 3 bases and J by 7 bases, leaving 6 bases between them.

Regarding this clonotype: This may be a read error, as it is one base from a much larger clone. The V gene is TRBV5-4, the J gene TRBJ2-2, with D tentatively TRBD2 (6 bases). Germline V gene sequence: CDR1 SGHNT, CDR2 YYREEE (reference sequence). Trimming took off 0 bases at V and 6 bases at J, with 12 bases between the two ends. This CDR3 has 15 amino acids. CDR3: CASSLDLAFAGELFF. CDR3 nucleotide sequence: TGTGCCAGCAGCTTGGATCTAGCGTTCGCCGGGGAGCTGTTTTTT.

CDR3 amino acids: CASSRAATGANVLTF. The CDR3 coding sequence is TGTGCCAGTAGTAGGGCGGCAACTGGGGCCAACGTCCTGACTTTC. V gene TRBV19 combines with J gene TRBJ2-6; D not certain. In germline, CDR1 is LNHDA, CDR2 SQIVND (reference sequence). The CDR3 totals 15 residues. Trimming removed 4 bases from V and 2 bases from J, with 9 bases in between.

This clonotype appeared a few times. CDR3: CASTRQGAGTEAFF. The DNA of the CDR3 is TGTGCCAGCACCAGACAGGGAGCCGGGACTGAAGCTTTCTTT. The V and J genes are TRBV7-2 and TRBJ1-1; TRBD1 aligns across 7 bases. The CDR3 is 14 residues long. CDR1 is SGHTA and CDR2 is FQGNSA in the germline V gene. With 7 bases clipped from V and 5 bases from J, the junction kept 10 bases outside the gene matches.

This clonotype was observed at least ten times. The chain links TRBV12-3 or TRBV12-4 to TRBJ1-4; 11 positions match TRBD1. Trimming took 3 bases from V and 8 from J; bases not matched to a gene: 5. The CDR3 has 15 amino acids. The CDR3 region has the DNA TGTGCCAGCAGTTTTGCGGGACAGGGGGACGAAAAACTGTTTTTT. It codes for CASSFAGQGDEKLFF.

This clonotype has more than one count but fewer than ten. One junction end does not reproduce the germline sequence, and a read error may be involved. This chain links TRBV7-9 with TRBJ2-7, with 9 bases fitting TRBD1. Per germline, CDR1 SEHNR and CDR2 FQNEAQ (reference sequence). This CDR3 comprises 16 residues. CDR3 sequence: CASSPGGGQGNYEQYF. DNA of the CDR3: TGCGCCAGCAGCCCAGGGGGGGGACAGGGCAACTACGAGCAGTACTTC.

This clonotype appeared many times. The chain joins TRBV6-1 to TRBJ1-1; no firm D call. V dropped 10 bases and J dropped 3 bases, with 12 bases sitting between them. The CDR3 is made up of 12 amino acids. Germline V gene sequence: CDR1 MNHNS, CDR2 SASEGT. The CDR3 DNA follows: TGTGCCACCTCAGAGGGAGACACTGAAGCTTTCTTT. Encoded protein: CATSEGDTEAFF.

The V call is TRBV10-3, the J call TRBJ2-2, with a weak D call TRBD1 (5 bases). The CDR3 is 12 residues long. The V gene's germline CDR1 is ENHRY and CDR2 SYGVKD. V was cut by 10 bases and J by 3 bases, with 9 bases left in between. This CDR3 is CATEGDTGELFF. CDR3 nucleotides: TGTGCCACCGAAGGGGACACCGGGGAGCTGTTTTTT.

About this clonotype: One end of the junction is discordant with germline, which a read error may explain. The rearrangement links TRBV2 to TRBJ2-2; D perhaps matches TRBD2 (5 bases). Germline CDR1 and CDR2: SNHLY and FYNNEI. CDR3 length equals 15 residues. In DNA form, the CDR3 reads TGTGCCAGCAGTGATCGCCACACGAACACCGGGGAGCTGTCTTGG. It specifies CASSDRHTNTGELSW.

The chain has TRBV20-1 and TRBJ1-5, with a weak D call TRBD1 (5 bases). The germline CDR1 and CDR2 sequences are DFQATT and SNEGSKA (reference sequence). CDR3 size: 15 residues. V dropped 6 bases and J dropped 6 bases, with 21 bases sitting between them. CDR3 amino acids: CSASPGGWGGQPQHF. In DNA form, the CDR3 reads TGCAGTGCCAGCCCCGGAGGGTGGGGGGGTCAGCCCCAGCATTTT.

The table lists this clonotype with many counts. This chain connects TRBV7-6 to TRBJ2-7; 8 positions agree with TRBD2. The CDR3 is 15 residues long. With 5 bases clipped from V and 3 bases from J, the junction kept 9 bases outside the gene matches. CDR1 is SGHVS, CDR2 FNYEAQ, per germline. CDR3 bases: TGTGCCAGCAGCCGGGAGGGGACTAACCACTACGAGCAGTACTTC. It encodes CASSREGTNHYEQYF.

This clonotype has more than one count but fewer than ten. This sequence may be a read error, since a much larger clone differs from it by one base. CDR3: CASSVGTGGNTYGQYF. In DNA form, the CDR3 reads TGTGCCAGCAGCGTTGGTACAGGGGGCAACACCTACGGGCAGTACTTC. V usage is TRBV9 and J usage is TRBJ2-7; TRBD1 matches 9 bases. Germline V gene sequence: CDR1 SGDLS, CDR2 YYNGEE. CDR3 length: 16 amino acids.

This clonotype has at least ten counts. The CDR3 loop reads CSVVDRVGVRTEAFF. CDR3 nucleotides: TGCAGCGTTGTTGACAGGGTGGGGGTGCGGACTGAAGCTTTCTTT. The chain uses TRBV29-1 and TRBJ1-1, with 7 positions matching TRBD1. V shed 4 bases, J shed 5 bases, and the junction held 13 bases outside the gene matches. The CDR3 contains 15 residues. CDR1 and CDR2 (germline): SQVTM, ANQGSEA.

The chain employs TRBV29-1 and TRBJ2-5, with D perhaps given as TRBD1 or TRBD2 (5 bases each). V lost 1 base and J lost 5, with 20 bases in between. Germline CDR1 SQVTM, CDR2 ANQGSEA. This CDR3 comprises 16 residues. CDR3 in DNA: TGCAGCGTTGAAGGCTGGGGGACCGATCAATATGAGACCCAGTACTTC. Translated: CSVEGWGTDQYETQYF.

This clonotype has ten or more counts. CDR3 bases: TGTGCCAGCAGTCGGGACACCGAGAACGAGCAGTACTTC. It codes for CASSRDTENEQYF. The V and J genes are TRBV6-6 and TRBJ2-7; TRBD1 is a possible D gene (6 bases). Trimming cost V 5 bases and J 5 bases, with 13 bases left between them. CDR3 length: 13 amino acids. Germline-derived CDR1 and CDR2 are MNHNY and SVGAGI (reference sequence).

The chain uses TRBV7-2 and TRBJ1-2, with TRBD1 as a possible D gene (6 bases). The V and J ends lost 5 bases and 9 bases respectively, with 13 bases between them. Germline loops: CDR1 SGHTA, CDR2 FQGNSA. There are 12 residues in the CDR3. CDR3 residues: CASSRPGASYTF. DNA of the CDR3: TGTGCCAGCAGCAGACCGGGGGCCAGCTACACCTTC.